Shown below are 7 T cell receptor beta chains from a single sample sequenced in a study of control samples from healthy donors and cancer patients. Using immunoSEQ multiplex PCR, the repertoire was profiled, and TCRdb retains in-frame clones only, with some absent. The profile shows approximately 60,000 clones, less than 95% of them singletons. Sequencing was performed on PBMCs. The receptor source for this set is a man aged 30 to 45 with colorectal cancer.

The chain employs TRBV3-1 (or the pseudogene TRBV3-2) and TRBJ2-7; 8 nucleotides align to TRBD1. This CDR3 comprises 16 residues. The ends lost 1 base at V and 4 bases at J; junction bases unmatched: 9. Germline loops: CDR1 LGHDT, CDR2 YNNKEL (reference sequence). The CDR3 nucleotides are TGTGCCAGCAGCCAAGCTTCCGGGACAGGCGTATACGAGCAGTACTTC. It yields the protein CASSQASGTGVYEQYF.

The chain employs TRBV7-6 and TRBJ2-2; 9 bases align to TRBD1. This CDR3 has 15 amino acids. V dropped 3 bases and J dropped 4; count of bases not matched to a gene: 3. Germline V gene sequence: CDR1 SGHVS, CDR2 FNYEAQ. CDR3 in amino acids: CASSFGTGLTGELFF. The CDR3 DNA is TGTGCCAGCAGCTTCGGGACAGGGCTCACCGGGGAGCTGTTTTTT.

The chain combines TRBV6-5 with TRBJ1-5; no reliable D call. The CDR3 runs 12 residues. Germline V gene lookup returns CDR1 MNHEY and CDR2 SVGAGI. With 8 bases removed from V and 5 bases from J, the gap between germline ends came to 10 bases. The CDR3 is CASRGRDQPQHF. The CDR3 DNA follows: TGTGCCAGCCGGGGTAGAGATCAGCCCCAGCATTTT.

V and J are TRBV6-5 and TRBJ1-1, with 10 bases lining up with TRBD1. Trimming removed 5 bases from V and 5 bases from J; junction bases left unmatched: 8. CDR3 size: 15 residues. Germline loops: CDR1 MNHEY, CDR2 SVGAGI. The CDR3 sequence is CASSPKGTGVTEAFF. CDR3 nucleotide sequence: TGTGCCAGCAGTCCAAAGGGGACAGGGGTTACTGAAGCTTTCTTT.

The CDR3 nucleotides read TGTGCCGCAAGTGTCGGTTCTGGGGCCAACGTCCTGACTTTC. Amino acid sequence: CAASVGSGANVLTF. The chain uses TRBV7-2 and TRBJ2-6; D is uncertain. The CDR3 contains 14 residues. Per the germline V gene, CDR1 is SGHTA and CDR2 is FQGNSA. Deletions cut 11 bases from V and 1 base from J, with 12 bases between.

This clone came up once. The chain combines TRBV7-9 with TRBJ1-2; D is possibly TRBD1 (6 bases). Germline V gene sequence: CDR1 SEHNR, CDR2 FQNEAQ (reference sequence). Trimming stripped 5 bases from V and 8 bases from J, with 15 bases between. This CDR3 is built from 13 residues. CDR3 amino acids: CASSRAGADGYTF. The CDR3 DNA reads TGTGCCAGCAGCCGGGCAGGGGCGGACGGCTACACCTTC.

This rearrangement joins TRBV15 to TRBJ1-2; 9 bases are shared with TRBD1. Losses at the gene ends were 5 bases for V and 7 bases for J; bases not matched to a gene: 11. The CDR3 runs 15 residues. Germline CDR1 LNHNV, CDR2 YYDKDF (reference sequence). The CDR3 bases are TGTGCCACCAGCGGCACACAGGGGGCTGGGGTTGGCTACACCTTC. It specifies CATSGTQGAGVGYTF.